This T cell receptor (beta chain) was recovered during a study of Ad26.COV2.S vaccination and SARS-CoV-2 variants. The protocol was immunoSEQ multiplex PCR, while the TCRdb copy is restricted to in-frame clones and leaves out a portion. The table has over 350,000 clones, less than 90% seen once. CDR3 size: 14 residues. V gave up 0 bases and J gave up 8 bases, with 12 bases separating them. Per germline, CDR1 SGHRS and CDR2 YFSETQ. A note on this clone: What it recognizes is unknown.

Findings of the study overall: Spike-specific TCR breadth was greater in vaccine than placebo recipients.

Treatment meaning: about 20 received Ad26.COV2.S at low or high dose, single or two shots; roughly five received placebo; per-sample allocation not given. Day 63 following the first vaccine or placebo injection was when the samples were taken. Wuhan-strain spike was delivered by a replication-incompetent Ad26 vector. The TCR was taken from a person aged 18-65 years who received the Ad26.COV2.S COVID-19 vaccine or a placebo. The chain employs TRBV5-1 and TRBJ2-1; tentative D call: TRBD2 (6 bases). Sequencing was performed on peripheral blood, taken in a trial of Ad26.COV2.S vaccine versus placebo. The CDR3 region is CASSLGGGAYEQFF. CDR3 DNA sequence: TGCGCCAGCAGCTTGGGTGGCGGGGCATATGAGCAGTTCTTC.